This T cell receptor beta chain was observed in a study of T cell changes during pregnancy in multiple sclerosis. Assay: immunoSEQ multiplex PCR; the TCRdb copy retains only in-frame clones and omits some. The table records approximately 37,000 clones, approximately 94% of them present only once. CDR3 size: 15 residues. Germline CDR1 reads LGHNA; CDR2 reads YSLEER. The V end was cut by 4 bases, the J end by 6 bases, with 15 bases between. The clonotype comes from a female donor with multiple sclerosis, enrolled in a pregnancy study. The sample here was peripheral blood, taken in the third trimester of pregnancy. The chain recombines TRBV4-3 with TRBJ1-4, with D hard to call. The DNA of the CDR3 is TGCGCCAGCAGCCTCCTGACAAGCCCGGATGAAAAACTGTTTTTT. Its protein product is CASSLLTSPDEKLFF.